This entry lists 20 T cell receptor beta chains sequenced from one sample in a study of blood T cell repertoires in COVID-19. This table comes from immunoSEQ multiplex PCR, and its TCRdb copy is limited to in-frame clones, with some not included. The sample consists of 250,000 to 350,000 clones, approximately 84% of them appearing once. The sequenced material came from peripheral blood. The source of these receptors is a human donor with COVID-19, enrolled during active disease. The donor label of this sample is uncertain.

The chain couples TRBV5-4 to TRBJ2-7; D gene ambiguous. V dropped 3 bases and J dropped 2 bases, with 12 bases sitting between them. This CDR3 region has 14 residues. The germline gives CDR1 SGHNT, CDR2 YYREEE (reference sequence). The CDR3: CASSSTEYPYEQYF. CDR3 sequence (DNA): TGTGCCAGCAGCTCAACAGAGTACCCCTACGAGCAGTACTTC.

The chain is built from TRBV28 and TRBJ2-5; TRBD1 aligns across 9 bases. CDR3 length equals 15 residues. Germline trimming cut 5 bases from V and 5 bases from J; bases unmatched to any gene: 9. Germline V CDR1 and CDR2: MDHEN, SYDVKM. Written as DNA, the CDR3 is TGTGCCAGCAGTCCCACAGGGGGCAGGCGTGAGACCCAGTACTTC. Protein sequence: CASSPTGGRRETQYF.

CDR3 residues: CASSFTSGSPYEQYF. As DNA, the CDR3 is TGTGCCAGCAGCTTCACTAGCGGGAGTCCCTACGAGCAGTACTTC. V and J are TRBV28 and TRBJ2-7; the match to TRBD2 covers 11 bases. V gave up 6 bases and J gave up 2 bases; unmatched junction bases: 6. This CDR3 region has 15 residues. Germline V gene sequence: CDR1 MDHEN, CDR2 SYDVKM.

The chain recombines TRBV2 with TRBJ2-1; 7 nucleotides line up with TRBD2. Trimming at V came to 8 bases and at J to 8 bases, leaving 6 bases not matched to a gene. The CDR3 has 12 amino acids. CDR1 SNHLY and CDR2 FYNNEI come from the germline V gene. The CDR3 DNA reads as TGTGCCAGCGGACTAGACGGCGATGAGCAGTTCTTC. Translating gives CASGLDGDEQFF.

Concerning this clone itself: Distinct nucleotide sequences in the sample also encode this CDR3. The chain carries TRBV3-1 (or the pseudogene TRBV3-2) and TRBJ2-3; 9 positions agree with TRBD2. Trimming took 1 base from V and 6 from J; bases not matched to a gene: 5. Germline assignment: CDR1 LGHDT and CDR2 YNNKEL (reference sequence). The CDR3 spans 15 residues. CDR3 DNA: TGTGCCAGCAGCCAAGTACTAGCGGGCGGGGATACGCAGTATTTT. It encodes CASSQVLAGGDTQYF.

The V and J genes are TRBV28 and TRBJ2-2; no clear D. V was clipped by 2 bases and J by 2 bases, with 9 bases between them. This CDR3 is built from 15 residues. Germline lookup yields CDR1 MDHEN and CDR2 SYDVKM. The CDR3 loop is CASSLSLVNTGELFF. In DNA, the CDR3 is TGTGCCAGCAGTTTAAGCCTCGTTAACACCGGGGAGCTGTTTTTT.

The chain has TRBV2 and TRBJ1-5; D unresolved. V was cut by 3 bases and J by 7 bases, with 13 bases left in between. This CDR3 region has 14 residues. CDR1 is SNHLY and CDR2 is FYNNEI in the germline V gene. In DNA form, the CDR3 reads TGTGCCAGCAGTGAGATGGGGAGCGCCCAGCCCCAGCATTTT. Encoded protein: CASSEMGSAQPQHF.

This clone was counted only a few times. This chain uses TRBV28 with TRBJ1-5, with 11 bases fitting TRBD1. This CDR3 has 14 amino acids. CDR1 and CDR2 (germline): MDHEN, SYDVKM. V dropped 6 bases and J dropped 10; count of bases not matched to a gene: 8. CDR3 residues: CASRTGQGEIPQHF. The CDR3 bases are TGTGCCAGCAGGACGGGACAGGGGGAAATACCCCAGCATTTT. Full variable domain (remainder filled in from reference TRBV28 and TRBJ1-5): DVKVTQSSRYLVKRTGEKVFLECVQDMDHENMFWYRQDPGLGLRLIYFSYDVKMKEKGDIPEGYSVSREKKERFSLILESASTNQTSMYLCASRTGQGEIPQHFGDGTRLSIL.

The count of this clone is one. The chain uses TRBV6-1 and TRBJ2-7, with D perhaps matching TRBD1 (5 bases). The CDR3 sequence is 16 residues long. V was clipped by 2 bases and J by 0 bases, with 14 bases between them. The germline V gene has CDR1 MNHNS and CDR2 SASEGT. CDR3 coding DNA: TGTGCCAGCAGTGAATTGATCGGCAGGGCCTCCTACGAGCAGTACTTC. Protein: CASSELIGRASYEQYF.

V is TRBV7-2 and J is TRBJ2-6; 10 nucleotides match TRBD1. Germline assignment: CDR1 SGHTA and CDR2 FQGNSA. Trimming removed 5 bases from V and 3 bases from J; junction bases left unmatched: 7. This CDR3 spans 17 amino acids. In nucleotides, the CDR3 is TGTGCCAGCAGCGAAACCGGGACAGGGGTTGGGGCCAACGTCCTGACTTTC. Residues: CASSETGTGVGANVLTF.

The chain combines TRBV28 with TRBJ1-2, with D hard to call. The V and J ends lost 7 bases and 8 bases respectively, with 14 bases between them. Germline V lookup: CDR1 MDHEN, CDR2 SYDVKM. The CDR3 covers 12 residues. This chain's CDR3 is CASTLDADGYTF. The CDR3 DNA is TGTGCCAGCACTCTAGATGCCGACGGCTACACCTTC.

The CDR3 loop is CASSMGFGASGNPDTQYF. In nucleotides, the CDR3 is TGTGCCAGTAGTATGGGTTTTGGGGCTAGCGGGAATCCAGATACGCAGTATTTT. The chain employs TRBV19 and TRBJ2-3, with 9 bases matching TRBD2. The junction had 14 bases not matched to a gene; V was cut back by 3 bases and J by 4 bases. CDR3 size: 18 residues. Germline CDR1 is LNHDA and CDR2 is SQIVND (reference sequence).

This clone was seen more than once but under ten times. The chain has TRBV5-1 and TRBJ1-1; D gene ambiguous. The CDR3 sequence is 15 residues long. Trimming pared 0 bases from V and 3 bases from J, leaving 12 bases between. CDR1 is SGHRS, CDR2 YFSETQ, per germline. The CDR3 DNA reads TGCGCCAGCAGCTTGGCGATGGTCCGGGACACTGAAGCTTTCTTT. This sequence encodes CASSLAMVRDTEAFF.

This clone was counted a single time. The chain is built from TRBV12-5 and TRBJ2-1, with 14 bases fitting TRBD2. CDR1 and CDR2 (germline): LGHNT, FRNRAP. The CDR3 runs to 16 residues. Trimming removed 5 bases from V and 5 bases from J; junction bases left unmatched: 5. The CDR3 is CASGKGTSGSHNEQFF. CDR3 bases: TGTGCTAGTGGTAAGGGGACTAGCGGGAGCCACAATGAGCAGTTCTTC.

V usage is TRBV11-3 and J usage is TRBJ2-3; TRBD2 matches 13 bases. CDR3 length: 18 amino acids. The germline V gene has CDR1 SGHNT and CDR2 YENEEA. The V and J ends lost 5 bases and 1 base, in that order; junction bases with no gene match: 9. The CDR3 here is CASSRRLAGGWGTDTQYF. CDR3 bases: TGTGCCAGCAGCCGAAGACTAGCGGGAGGTTGGGGCACAGATACGCAGTATTTT.

The rearrangement joins TRBV4-1 to TRBJ1-1; 9 bases agree with TRBD1. The CDR3 totals 15 residues. Germline V gene lookup returns CDR1 MGHRA and CDR2 YSYEKL. Trimming removed 1 base from V and 1 base from J; junction bases left unmatched: 1. The CDR3, as DNA: TGCGCCAGCAGCCAAGGACAGGGGGGGAACACTGAAGCTTTCTTT. This gives the protein CASSQGQGGNTEAFF.

This clone appeared once. The J gene is TRBJ1-1, the V gene TRBV28; D call uncertain. The ends were cut back, 5 bases at V and 1 base at J, with 17 bases in the middle. This CDR3 has 16 amino acids. Germline V gives CDR1 MDHEN, CDR2 SYDVKM. This CDR3 is CASSPALGDWNTEAFF. The CDR3 DNA reads TGTGCCAGCAGTCCAGCGTTAGGAGACTGGAACACTGAAGCTTTCTTT.

In DNA, the CDR3 is TGCAGCGTACGACAGGGGGGAAGGGGCGCTTTCTTT. This gives the protein CSVRQGGRGAFF. This chain uses TRBV29-1 with TRBJ1-1; 9 nucleotides align to TRBD1. Germline V gene data show CDR1 as SQVTM and CDR2 as ANQGSEA. Trimming at V came to 6 bases and at J to 11 bases, leaving 10 bases not matched to a gene. This CDR3 comprises 12 residues.

This clone appeared a few times. This sequence joins TRBV5-1 and TRBJ1-2, with 12 nucleotides matching TRBD1. V was clipped by 5 bases and J by 8 bases; unmatched bases: 7. Germline CDR1 is SGHRS and CDR2 is YFSETQ. The CDR3 runs to 14 residues. The CDR3 coding sequence is TGCGCCAGCAGAAGGGGGACAGGGGGCATAGGCTACACCTTC. Residues: CASRRGTGGIGYTF.

The V call is TRBV7-2, the J call TRBJ1-5; 9 bases match TRBD1. The CDR3 runs 17 residues. CDR1 is SGHTA and CDR2 is FQGNSA in the germline V gene. V was clipped by 5 bases and J by 7 bases; unmatched bases: 15. The CDR3 reads CASSVGQGPSGGQPQHF. CDR3 nucleotides: TGTGCCAGCAGCGTTGGACAGGGGCCGTCTGGGGGGCAGCCCCAGCATTTT.